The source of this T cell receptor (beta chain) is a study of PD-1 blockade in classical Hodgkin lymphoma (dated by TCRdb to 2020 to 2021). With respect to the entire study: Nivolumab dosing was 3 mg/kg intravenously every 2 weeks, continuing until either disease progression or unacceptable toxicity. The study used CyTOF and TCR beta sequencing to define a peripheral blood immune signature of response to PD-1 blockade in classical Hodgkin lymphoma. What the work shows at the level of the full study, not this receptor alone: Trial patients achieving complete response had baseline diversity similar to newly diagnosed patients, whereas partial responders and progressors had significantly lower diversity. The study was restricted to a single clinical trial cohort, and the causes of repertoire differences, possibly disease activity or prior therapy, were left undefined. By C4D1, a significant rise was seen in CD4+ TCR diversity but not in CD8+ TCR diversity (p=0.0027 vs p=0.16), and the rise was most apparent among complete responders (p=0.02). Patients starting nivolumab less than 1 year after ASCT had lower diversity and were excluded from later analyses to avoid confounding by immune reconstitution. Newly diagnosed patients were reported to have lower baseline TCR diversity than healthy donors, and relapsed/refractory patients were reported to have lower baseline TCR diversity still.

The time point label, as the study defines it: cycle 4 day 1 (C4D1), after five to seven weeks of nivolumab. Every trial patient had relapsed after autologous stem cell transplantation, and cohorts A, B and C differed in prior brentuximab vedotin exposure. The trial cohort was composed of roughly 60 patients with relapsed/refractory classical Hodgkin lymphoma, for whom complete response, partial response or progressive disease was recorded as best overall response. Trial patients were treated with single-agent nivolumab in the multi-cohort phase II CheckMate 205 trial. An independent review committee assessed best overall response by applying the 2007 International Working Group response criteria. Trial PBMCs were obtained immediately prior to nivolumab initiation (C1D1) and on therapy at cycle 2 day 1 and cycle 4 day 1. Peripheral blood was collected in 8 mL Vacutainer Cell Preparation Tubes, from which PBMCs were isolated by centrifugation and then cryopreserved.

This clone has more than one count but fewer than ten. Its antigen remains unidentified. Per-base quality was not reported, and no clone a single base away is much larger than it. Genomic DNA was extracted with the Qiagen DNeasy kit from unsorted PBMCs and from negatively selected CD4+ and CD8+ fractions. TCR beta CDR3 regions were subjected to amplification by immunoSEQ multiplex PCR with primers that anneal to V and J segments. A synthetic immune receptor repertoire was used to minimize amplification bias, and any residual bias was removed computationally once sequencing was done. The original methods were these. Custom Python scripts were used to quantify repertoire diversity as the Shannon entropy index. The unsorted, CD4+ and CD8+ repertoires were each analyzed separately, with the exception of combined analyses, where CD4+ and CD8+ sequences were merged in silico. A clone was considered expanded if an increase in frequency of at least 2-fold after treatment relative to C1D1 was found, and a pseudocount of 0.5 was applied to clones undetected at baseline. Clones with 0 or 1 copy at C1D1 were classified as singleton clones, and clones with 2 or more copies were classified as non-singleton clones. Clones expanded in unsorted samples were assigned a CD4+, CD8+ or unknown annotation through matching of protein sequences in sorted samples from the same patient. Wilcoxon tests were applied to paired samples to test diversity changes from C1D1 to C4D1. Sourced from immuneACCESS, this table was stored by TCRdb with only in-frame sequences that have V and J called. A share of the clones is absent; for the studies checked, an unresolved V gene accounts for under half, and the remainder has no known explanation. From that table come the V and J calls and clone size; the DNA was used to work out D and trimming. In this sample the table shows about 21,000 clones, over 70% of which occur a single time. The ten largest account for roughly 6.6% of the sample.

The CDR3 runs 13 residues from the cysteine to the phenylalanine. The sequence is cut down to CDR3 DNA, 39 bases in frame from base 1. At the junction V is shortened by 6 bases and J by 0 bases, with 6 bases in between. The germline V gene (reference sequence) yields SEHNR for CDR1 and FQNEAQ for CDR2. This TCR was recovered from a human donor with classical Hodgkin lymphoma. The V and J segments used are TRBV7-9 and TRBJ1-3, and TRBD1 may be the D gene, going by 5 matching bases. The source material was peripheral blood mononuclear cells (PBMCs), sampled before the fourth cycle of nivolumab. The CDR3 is CASRGDSGNTIYF. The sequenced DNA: TGTGCCAGCAGGGGGGACTCTGGAAACACCATATATTTT.